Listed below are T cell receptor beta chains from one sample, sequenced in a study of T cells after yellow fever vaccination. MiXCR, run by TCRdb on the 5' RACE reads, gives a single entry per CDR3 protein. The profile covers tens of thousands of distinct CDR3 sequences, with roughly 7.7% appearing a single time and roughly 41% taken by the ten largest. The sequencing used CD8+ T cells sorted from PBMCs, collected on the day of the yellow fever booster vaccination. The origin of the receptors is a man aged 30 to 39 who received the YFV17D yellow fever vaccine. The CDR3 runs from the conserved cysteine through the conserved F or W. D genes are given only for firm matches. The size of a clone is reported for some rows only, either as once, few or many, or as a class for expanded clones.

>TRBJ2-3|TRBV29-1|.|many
TGCAGCGCGGAATTCGACAGCACAGATACGCAGTATTTT
CSAEFDSTDTQYF
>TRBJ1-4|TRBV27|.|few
TGTGCCAGCAGCCGACACTCATTCGAGGAAAAACTGTTTTTT
CASSRHSFEEKLFF
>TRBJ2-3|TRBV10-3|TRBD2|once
TGTGCCATCAGTGAGACCGCCGGGACTAGCGTGGCAGATACGCAGTATTTT
CAISETAGTSVADTQYF
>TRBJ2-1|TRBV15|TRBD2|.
TGTGCCACCTCGAGCGCGGAGTCTGGGACTAGCGGGGCTAATGAGCAGTTCTTC
CATSSAESGTSGANEQFF
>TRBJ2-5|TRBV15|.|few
TGTGCCACCAGCAGAGACTCGGCGTCCCTCAGGGAGACCCAGTACTTC
CATSRDSASLRETQYF
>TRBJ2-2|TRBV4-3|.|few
TGCGCCAGCAGCCAAGAGGTGCAAGTTGGGGGATCCGGGGAGCTGTTTTTT
CASSQEVQVGGSGELFF
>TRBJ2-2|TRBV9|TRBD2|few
TGTGCCAGCAGCGGGCGGGGGACTAGCGCTCTCACCGGGGAGCTGTTTTTT
CASSGRGTSALTGELFF
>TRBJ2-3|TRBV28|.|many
TGTGCCAGCAGTTTCTCGCCATTCGAGACTACGGATACGCAGTATTTT
CASSFSPFETTDTQYF
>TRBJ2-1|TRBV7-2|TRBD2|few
TGTGCCAGCAGCTTAGCTGGACTAGCGGGAGGGCCGCTATTCTACAATGAGCAGTTCTTC
CASSLAGLAGGPLFYNEQFF
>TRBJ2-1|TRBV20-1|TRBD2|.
TGCAGTGCTGATAATAGCGGGGTAACCTACAATGAGCAGTTCTTC
CSADNSGVTYNEQFF
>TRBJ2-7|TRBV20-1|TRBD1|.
TGCAGTGCTACCGGGACAGAGTTTTACGAGCAGTACTTC
CSATGTEFYEQYF
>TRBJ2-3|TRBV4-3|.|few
TGCGCCAGCAGCCAAGAGGTCGAGGCGACAGATACGCAGTATTTT
CASSQEVEATDTQYF
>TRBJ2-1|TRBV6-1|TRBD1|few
TGTGCCAGCAGTGAATTAGGGACAGGGGGCTCCTACAATGAGCAGTTCTTC
CASSELGTGGSYNEQFF
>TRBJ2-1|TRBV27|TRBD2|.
TGTGCCAGCAGTCCCATCGGCACTAGCGGCCTTAATGAGCAGTTCTTC
CASSPIGTSGLNEQFF
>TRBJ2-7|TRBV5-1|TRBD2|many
TGCGCCAGCAGCTTTAGCGGGAGCTCCTACGAGCAGTACTTC
CASSFSGSSYEQYF
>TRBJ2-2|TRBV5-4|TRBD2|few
TGTGCCAGCAGCCGACTAGCCGCTAACACCGGGGAGCTGTTTTTT
CASSRLAANTGELFF
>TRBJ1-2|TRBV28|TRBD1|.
TGTGCCACTCCCGGGACAGGCGCCTATGGCTACACCTTC
CATPGTGAYGYTF
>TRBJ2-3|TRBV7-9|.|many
TGTGCCAGCAGGGGACTGGGAGAGAATACGCAGTATTTT
CASRGLGENTQYF
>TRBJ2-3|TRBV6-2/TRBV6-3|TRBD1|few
TGTGCCAGCAGTTACTTGACAGGGGGAAGCACAGATACGCAGTATTTT
CASSYLTGGSTDTQYF
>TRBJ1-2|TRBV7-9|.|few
TGTGCCAGCAGCTCAGGACAGACCTTTGGAAACTATGGCTACACCTTC
CASSSGQTFGNYGYTF
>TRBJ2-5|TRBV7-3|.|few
TGTGCCAGCAGCTTAACTGATAACAGAGAGACCCAGTACTTC
CASSLTDNRETQYF
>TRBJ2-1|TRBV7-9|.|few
TGTGCCAGCAGCCTTAGTGGCCCTGTGTTCTTC
CASSLSGPVFF
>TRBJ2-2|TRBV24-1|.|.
TGTGCCACCAAACCAGCAGGCGATAACACCGGGGAGCTGTTTTTT
CATKPAGDNTGELFF